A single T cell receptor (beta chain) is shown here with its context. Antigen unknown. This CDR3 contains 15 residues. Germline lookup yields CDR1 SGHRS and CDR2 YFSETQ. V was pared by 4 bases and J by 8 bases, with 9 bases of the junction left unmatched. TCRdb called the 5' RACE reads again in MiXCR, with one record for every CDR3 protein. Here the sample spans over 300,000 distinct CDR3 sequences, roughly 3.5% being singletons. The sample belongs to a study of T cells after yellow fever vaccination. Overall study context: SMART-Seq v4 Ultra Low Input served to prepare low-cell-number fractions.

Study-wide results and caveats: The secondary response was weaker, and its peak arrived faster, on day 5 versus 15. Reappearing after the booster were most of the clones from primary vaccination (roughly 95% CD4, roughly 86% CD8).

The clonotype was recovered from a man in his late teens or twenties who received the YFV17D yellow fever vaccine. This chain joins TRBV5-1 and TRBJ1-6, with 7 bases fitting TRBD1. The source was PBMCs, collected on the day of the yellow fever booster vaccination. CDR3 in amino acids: CASSLGTELHSPLHF. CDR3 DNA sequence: TGCGCCAGCAGCCTCGGGACAGAACTTCATTCACCCCTCCACTTT.